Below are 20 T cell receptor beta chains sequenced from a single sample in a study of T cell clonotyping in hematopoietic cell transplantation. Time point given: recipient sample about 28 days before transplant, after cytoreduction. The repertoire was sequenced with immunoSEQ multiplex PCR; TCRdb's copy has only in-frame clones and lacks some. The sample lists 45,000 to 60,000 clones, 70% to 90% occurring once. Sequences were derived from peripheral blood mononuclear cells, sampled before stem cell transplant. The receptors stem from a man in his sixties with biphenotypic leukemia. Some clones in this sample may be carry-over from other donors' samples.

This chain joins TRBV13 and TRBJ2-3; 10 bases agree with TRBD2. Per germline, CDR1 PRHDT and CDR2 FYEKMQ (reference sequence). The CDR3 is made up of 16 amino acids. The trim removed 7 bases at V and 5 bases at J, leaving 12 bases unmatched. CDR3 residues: CASKGLAGERRDTQYF. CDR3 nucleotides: TGTGCCAGCAAGGGGCTAGCGGGAGAGAGGAGAGATACGCAGTATTTT.

CDR3 nucleotides: TGTGCCTGGAGTGGCAACCGGGACAGTCGCGTAGAAAAACTGTTTTTT. Its protein product is CAWSGNRDSRVEKLFF. The chain links TRBV30 to TRBJ1-4; TRBD1 aligns across 7 bases. This CDR3 spans 16 amino acids. V shed 1 base and J 8 bases; nucleotides not matched to a gene: 13. Germline-derived CDR1 and CDR2 are GTSNPN and SVGIG (reference sequence).

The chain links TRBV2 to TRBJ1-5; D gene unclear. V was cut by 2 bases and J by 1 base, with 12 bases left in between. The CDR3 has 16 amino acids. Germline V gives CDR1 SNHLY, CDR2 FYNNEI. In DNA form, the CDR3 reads TGTGCCAGCAGTGAACTGCGAAGTTTCAGCAATCAGCCCCAGCATTTT. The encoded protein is CASSELRSFSNQPQHF. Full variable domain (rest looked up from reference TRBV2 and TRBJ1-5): EPEVTQTPSHQVTQMGQEVILRCVPISNHLYFYWYRQILGQKVEFLVSFYNNEISEKSEIFDDQFSVERPDGSNFTLKIRSTKLEDSAMYFCASSELRSFSNQPQHFGDGTRLSIL.

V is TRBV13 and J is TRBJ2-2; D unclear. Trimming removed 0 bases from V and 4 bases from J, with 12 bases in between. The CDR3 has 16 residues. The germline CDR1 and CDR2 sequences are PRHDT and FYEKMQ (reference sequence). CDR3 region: CASSLGGPSITGELFF. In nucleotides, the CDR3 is TGTGCCAGCAGCTTAGGCGGTCCTTCCATCACCGGGGAGCTGTTTTTT.

CDR3: CAARDSSYEQYF. In nucleotides, the CDR3 is TGTGCCGCCAGGGACAGCTCCTACGAGCAGTACTTC. V gene TRBV10-3 combines with J gene TRBJ2-7, with TRBD1 matching over 7 bases. Germline CDR1 and CDR2: ENHRY and SYGVKD. The J segment lost 0 bases and the V segment lost 11 bases, leaving 4 bases of the junction unmatched. There are 12 residues in the CDR3.

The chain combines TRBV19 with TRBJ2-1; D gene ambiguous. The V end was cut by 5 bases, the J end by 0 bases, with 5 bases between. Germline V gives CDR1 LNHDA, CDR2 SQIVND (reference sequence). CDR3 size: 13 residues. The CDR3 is CASSLGSYNEQFF. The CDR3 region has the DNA TGTGCCAGTAGTTTGGGCTCCTACAATGAGCAGTTCTTC.

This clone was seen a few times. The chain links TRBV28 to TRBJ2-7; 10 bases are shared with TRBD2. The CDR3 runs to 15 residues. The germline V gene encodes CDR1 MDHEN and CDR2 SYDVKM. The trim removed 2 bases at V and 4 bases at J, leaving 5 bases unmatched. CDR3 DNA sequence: TGTGCCAGCAGTTTAGTCTCTAGCGGGGGTTACGAGCAGTACTTC. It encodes CASSLVSSGGYEQYF.

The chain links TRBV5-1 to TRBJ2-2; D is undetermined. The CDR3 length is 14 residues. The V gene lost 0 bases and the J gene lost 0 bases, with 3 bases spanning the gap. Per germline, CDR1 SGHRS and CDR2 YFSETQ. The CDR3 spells CASSLAPNTGELFF. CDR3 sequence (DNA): TGCGCCAGCAGCTTGGCGCCGAACACCGGGGAGCTGTTTTTT. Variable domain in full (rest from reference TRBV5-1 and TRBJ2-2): KAGVTQTPRYLIKTRGQQVTLSCSPISGHRSVSWYQQTPGQGLQFLFEYFSETQRNKGNFPGRFSGRQFSNSRSEMNVSTLELGDSALYLCASSLAPNTGELFFGEGSRLTVL.

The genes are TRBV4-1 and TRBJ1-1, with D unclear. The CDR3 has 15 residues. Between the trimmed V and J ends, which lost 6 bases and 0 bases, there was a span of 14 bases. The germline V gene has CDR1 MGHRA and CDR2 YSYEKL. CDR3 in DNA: TGCGCCAGCAGGGTAGGAGGGCTAGTGAACACTGAAGCTTTCTTT. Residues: CASRVGGLVNTEAFF.

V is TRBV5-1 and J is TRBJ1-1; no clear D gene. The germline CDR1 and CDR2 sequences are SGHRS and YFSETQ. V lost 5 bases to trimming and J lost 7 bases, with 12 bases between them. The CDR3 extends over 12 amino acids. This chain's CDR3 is CASRSEEHEAFF. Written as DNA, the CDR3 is TGCGCCAGCAGATCCGAGGAACATGAAGCTTTCTTT.

In DNA, the CDR3 is TGTGTGAGCGGGAGTAGTCGGGGCACAGATACGCAGTATTTT. Translating gives CVSGSSRGTDTQYF. The chain recombines TRBV28 with TRBJ2-3, with 8 bases aligning to TRBD2. In germline, CDR1 is MDHEN, CDR2 SYDVKM. The CDR3 sequence is 14 residues long.

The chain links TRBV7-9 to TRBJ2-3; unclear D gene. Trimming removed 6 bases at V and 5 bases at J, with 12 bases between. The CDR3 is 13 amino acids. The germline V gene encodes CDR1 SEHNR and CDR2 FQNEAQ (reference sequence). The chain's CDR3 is CASRQDLGDTQYF. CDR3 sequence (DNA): TGTGCCAGCAGACAAGACCTGGGAGATACGCAGTATTTT.

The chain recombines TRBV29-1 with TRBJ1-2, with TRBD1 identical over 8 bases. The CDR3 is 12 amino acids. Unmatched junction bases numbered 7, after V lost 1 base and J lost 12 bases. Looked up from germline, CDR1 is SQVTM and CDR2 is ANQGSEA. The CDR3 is CSVEAGGGLDTF. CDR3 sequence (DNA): TGCAGCGTTGAAGCAGGGGGCGGCCTCGACACCTTC.

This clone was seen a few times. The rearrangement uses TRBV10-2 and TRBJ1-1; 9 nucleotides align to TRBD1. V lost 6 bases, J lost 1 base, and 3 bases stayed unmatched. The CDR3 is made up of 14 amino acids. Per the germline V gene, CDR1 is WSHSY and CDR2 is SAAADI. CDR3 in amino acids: CASRLGQGNTEAFF. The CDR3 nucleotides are TGCGCCAGCAGGTTGGGACAGGGGAACACTGAAGCTTTCTTT.

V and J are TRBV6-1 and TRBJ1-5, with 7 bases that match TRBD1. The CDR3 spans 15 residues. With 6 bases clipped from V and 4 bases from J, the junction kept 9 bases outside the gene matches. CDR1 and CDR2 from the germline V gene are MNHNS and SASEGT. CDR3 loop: CASSHKDRRNQPQHF. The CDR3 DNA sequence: TGTGCCAGCAGCCATAAGGACAGGAGAAATCAGCCCCAGCATTTT.

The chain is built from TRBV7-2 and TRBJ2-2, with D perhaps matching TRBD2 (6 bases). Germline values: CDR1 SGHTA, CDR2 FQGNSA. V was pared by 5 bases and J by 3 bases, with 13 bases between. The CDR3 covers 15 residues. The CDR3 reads CASSHSGLHTGELFF. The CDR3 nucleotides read TGTGCCAGCAGCCATAGCGGCTTACACACCGGGGAGCTGTTTTTT.

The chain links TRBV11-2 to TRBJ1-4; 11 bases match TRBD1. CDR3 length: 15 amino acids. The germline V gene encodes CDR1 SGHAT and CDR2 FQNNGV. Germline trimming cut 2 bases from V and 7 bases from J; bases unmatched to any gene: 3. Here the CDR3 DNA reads TGTGCCAGCAGCTTACCGGGACAGGGGGGTGAAAAACTGTTTTTT. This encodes CASSLPGQGGEKLFF.

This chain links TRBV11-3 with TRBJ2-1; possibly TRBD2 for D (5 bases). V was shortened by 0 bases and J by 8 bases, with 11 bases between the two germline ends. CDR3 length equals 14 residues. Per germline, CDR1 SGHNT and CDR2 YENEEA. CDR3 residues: CASSLDYGGYEQFF. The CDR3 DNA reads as TGTGCCAGCAGCTTAGATTATGGAGGCTATGAGCAGTTCTTC.

CDR3 coding DNA: TGTGCCTGGAGTGTAGTCGGAGGGCCTTTTGAGCAGTTCTTC. Residues: CAWSVVGGPFEQFF. The genes are TRBV30 and TRBJ2-1; a weak D match, TRBD2 (6 bases). Trimming took 0 bases from V and 9 from J, leaving 15 bases between them. Germline CDR1 is GTSNPN and CDR2 is SVGIG (reference sequence). This CDR3 comprises 14 residues.

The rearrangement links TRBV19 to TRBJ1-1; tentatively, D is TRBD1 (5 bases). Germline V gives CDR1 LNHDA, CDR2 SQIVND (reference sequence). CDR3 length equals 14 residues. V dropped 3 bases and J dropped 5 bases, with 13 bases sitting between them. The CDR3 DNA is TGTGCCAGTAGTATTGGGACTCGGGGGACTGAAGCTTTCTTT. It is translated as CASSIGTRGTEAFF.